Sequencing of this TCR beta chain was carried out in a study of human T cells and chemical hapten exposure. The overall study: Small pooled library volume differences mainly caused per-sample TCR yield variation.

Time point here: patch test 1, 2 weeks after DPC sensitization. Treatment: therapeutic diphenylcyclopropenone sensitization with weekly scalp DPC. Study-wide findings and caveats: Sensitizing to DPC left TCRs with a frequency above 1 in 1000 unaltered. Relative to controls, expanded TCRs formed significantly more large CDR3 similarity clusters.

Germline CDR1 MDHEN, CDR2 SYDVKM. This CDR3 contains 15 residues. The ends were cut back, 5 bases at V and 6 bases at J, with 17 bases in the middle. Per the authors' pipeline: A typical sample had 95,638 TCRs, with roughly 20,000 to 700,000 overall. A single record per CDR3 protein comes from TCRdb applying MiXCR to the RACE reads. Clone size and V and J calls follow TCRdb, not the original study. Here the sample spans nearly 350,000 distinct CDR3 sequences, approximately 6.3% being singletons. Note on this clonotype: Its antigen is currently unknown.

The chain joins TRBV28 to TRBJ2-1; D may be TRBD1 or TRBD2 (7 bases each). This receptor was obtained from a woman aged 18-30 years with alopecia areata. Some clones in this sample may be carry-over from other donors' samples. The source material was whole blood, sampled in connection with sensitization to the hapten diphenylcyclopropenone (DPC). CDR3 coding DNA: TGTGCCAGCAGTGCCCAGGGGGGGCCCGGCAATGAGCAGTTCTTC. Translation gives CASSAQGGPGNEQFF.